The sequence of this T cell receptor beta chain was determined in a study of T cells in Graves' hyperthyroidism and ophthalmopathy. RNA transcripts were the template for amplifying TCR beta CDR3 regions. HTBI primers were used for first-round RT-PCR of the TCR CDR3. One entry per CDR3 protein results from TCRdb running MiXCR on the multiplex PCR reads. Seen here are approximately 430,000 distinct CDR3 sequences, approximately 14% observed once, and the top ten hold 13% to 15%. This clonotype was seen more than once but under ten times. Every diagnosis used clinical symptoms, serum thyroxine and TRAb, thyroid ultrasound and orbital computed tomography. This clonotype originated in a woman aged 18-29 years with Graves' hyperthyroidism. The sequencing sample was made of blood.

Here the CDR3 reads CASRELRGGYTF. CDR3 nucleotide sequence: TGTGCCAGCAGAGAACTCAGGGGGGGCTACACCTTC. V gene TRBV6-1 combines with J gene TRBJ1-2; 7 bases match TRBD1. The length of the CDR3 is 12 residues. Germline loops: CDR1 MNHNS, CDR2 SASEGT. J lost 8 bases, V lost 6 bases, and 6 bases had no gene match.